Listed here is a single T cell receptor beta chain. Its specificity is unknown. The sample originates from a study of OX40 agonist ivuxolimab in advanced cancers. Study-wide context: Ivuxolimab, an antibody that agonizes OX40 (CD134), was administered to the patients.

The table came from immunoSEQ multiplex PCR; TCRdb's copy has only in-frame clones and leaves some out. Among approximately 42,000 clones, 70% to 90% were seen once, and the ten largest hold 2% to 3%. The study's findings and limits: Researchers did not determine the expanded peripheral T cells' antigen specificity.

From germline, CDR1 is ENHRY and CDR2 SYGVKD. The CDR3 sequence is 15 residues long. The V end was cut by 9 bases, the J end by 0 bases, with 14 bases between. The starting material was CD4+ or CD8+ T cells sorted from blood, obtained in a trial of the OX40 agonist ivuxolimab. The chain couples TRBV10-3 to TRBJ2-2, with no clear D. The sequence came from an adult with an advanced solid tumor such as melanoma, head and neck, liver or kidney cancer. CDR3 nucleotide sequence: TGTGCCATTCGAACGGGTCCGACGAACACCGGGGAGCTGTTTTTT. Translated: CAIRTGPTNTGELFF.